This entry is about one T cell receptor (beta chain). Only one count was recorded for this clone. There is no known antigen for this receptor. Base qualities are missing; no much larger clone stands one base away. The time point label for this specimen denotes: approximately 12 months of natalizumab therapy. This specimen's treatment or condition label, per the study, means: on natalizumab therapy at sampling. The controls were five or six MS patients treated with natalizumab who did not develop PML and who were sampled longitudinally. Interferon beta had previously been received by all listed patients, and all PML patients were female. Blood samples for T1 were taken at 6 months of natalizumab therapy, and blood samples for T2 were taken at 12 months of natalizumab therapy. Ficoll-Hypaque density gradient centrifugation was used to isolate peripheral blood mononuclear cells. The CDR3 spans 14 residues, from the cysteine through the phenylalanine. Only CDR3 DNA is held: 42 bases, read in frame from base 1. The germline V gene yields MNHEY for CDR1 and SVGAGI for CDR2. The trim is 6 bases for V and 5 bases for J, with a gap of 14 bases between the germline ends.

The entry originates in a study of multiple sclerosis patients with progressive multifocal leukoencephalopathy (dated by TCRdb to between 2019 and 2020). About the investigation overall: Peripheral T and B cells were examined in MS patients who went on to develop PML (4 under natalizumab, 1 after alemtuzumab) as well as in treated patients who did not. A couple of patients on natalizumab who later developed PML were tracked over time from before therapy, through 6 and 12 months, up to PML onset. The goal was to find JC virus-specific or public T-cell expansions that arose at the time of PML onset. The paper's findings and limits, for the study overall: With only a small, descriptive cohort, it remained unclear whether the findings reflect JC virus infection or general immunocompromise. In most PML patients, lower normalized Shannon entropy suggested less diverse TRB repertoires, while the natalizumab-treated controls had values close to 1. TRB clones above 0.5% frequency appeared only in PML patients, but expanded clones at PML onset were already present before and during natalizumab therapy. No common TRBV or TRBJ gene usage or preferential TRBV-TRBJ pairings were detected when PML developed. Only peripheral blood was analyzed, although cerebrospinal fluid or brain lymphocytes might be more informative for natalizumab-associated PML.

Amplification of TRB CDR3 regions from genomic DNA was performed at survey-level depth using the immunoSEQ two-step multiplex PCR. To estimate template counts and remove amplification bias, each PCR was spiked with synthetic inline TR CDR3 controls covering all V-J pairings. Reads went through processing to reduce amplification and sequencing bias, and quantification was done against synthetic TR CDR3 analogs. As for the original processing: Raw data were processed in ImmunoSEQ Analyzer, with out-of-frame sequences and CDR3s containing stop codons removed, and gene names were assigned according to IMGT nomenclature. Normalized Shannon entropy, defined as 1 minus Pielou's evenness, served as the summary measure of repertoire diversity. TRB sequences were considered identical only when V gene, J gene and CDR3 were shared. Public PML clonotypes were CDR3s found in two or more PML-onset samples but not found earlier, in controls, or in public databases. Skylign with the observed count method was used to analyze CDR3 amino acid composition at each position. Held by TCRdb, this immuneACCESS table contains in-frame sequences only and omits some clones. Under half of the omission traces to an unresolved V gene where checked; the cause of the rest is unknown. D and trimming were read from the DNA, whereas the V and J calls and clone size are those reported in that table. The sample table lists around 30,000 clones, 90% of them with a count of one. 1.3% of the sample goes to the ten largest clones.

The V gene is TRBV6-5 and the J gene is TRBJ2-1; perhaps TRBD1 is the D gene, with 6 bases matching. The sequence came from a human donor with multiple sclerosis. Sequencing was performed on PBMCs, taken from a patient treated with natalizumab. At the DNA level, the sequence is TGTGCCAGCAGCCTAGTGGGGGCGCACAATGAGCAGTTCTTC. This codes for CASSLVGAHNEQFF.